The sequence of this TCR beta chain was determined in a study of T cells after yellow fever vaccination (dated by TCRdb to between 2018 and 2021). For the wider study: The SMART-Seq v4 Ultra Low Input RNA kit was used to prepare libraries from fractions with low cell numbers. Two healthy male donors, one aged 18 to 30 and one aged 30 to 40 years, made up the cohort. To follow T-cell clones before and after primary and booster YFV17D yellow fever vaccination, bulk TCR alpha and beta repertoires were sequenced over time. Blood samples were taken at several timepoints before and after primary and secondary immunization, and bulk PBMC replicates and cell subsets were isolated.

TCR cDNA was made using 5'RACE template switching, a step that added a universal primer site and unique molecular identifiers. cDNA synthesis was primed from both the TCR alpha and TCR beta constant segments. Library amplification used two PCR steps, and the second PCR step added sample barcodes and sequencing adapters. Libraries were sequenced on Illumina HiSeq 2500 (2x100 bp) or NovaSeq (2x150 bp). In the paper's pipeline: Demultiplexing of reads and collapsing into UMI consensus sequences were performed with MIGEC, and V(D)J alignment was carried out with MiXCR. Using edgeR on replicate PBMC samples, clonotypes were called vaccine-responding if FDR was below 0.01 and the log2 fold change was above 5 up to day 15. Each bulk clonotype was labeled CD4 or CD8 based on which sequenced repertoire, CD4 or CD8, contained the clonotype at higher abundance. A clonotype counted as NS4B-specific if enriched at least 10-fold in dextramer-positive versus dextramer-negative fractions, with CD4-biased clonotypes left out. TCRdb's own reprocessing of the public reads used fastp at Q25 and MiXCR and kept productive beta chains. Rows are unified per CDR3 protein, each entry keeping the most common DNA and genes. TCRdb, not the authors, supplied the V and J calls. The sample records about 85,000 distinct CDR3 sequences, about 14% of which are singletons. Of the sample, roughly 25% is held by the ten largest clones.

About this clonotype: Base qualities were left out, and no much larger clone turns up one base away.

The meaning of the sample's treatment or condition label: live attenuated yellow fever vaccine strain. PBMCs were isolated from peripheral blood using a standard Ficoll-Paque protocol. Epitope-specific CD8 T cells were sorted with a dextramer loaded with the yellow fever NS4B epitope peptide, and anti-CD3 and anti-CD8 staining was applied. TriZol was used to extract RNA from bulk PBMCs, from CD4 and CD8 fractions, and from dextramer-positive and dextramer-negative fractions. On the study overall, not on this receptor specifically: Computational filtering was required because FACS-sorted repertoires could contain abundant contaminating clonotypes from the bulk population. Only a couple of donors were included in the study, so the extent to which the findings can be generalized is limited. After the booster, most clones that had expanded after primary vaccination were detected again (around 97% of CD4 and about 88% of CD8), suggesting broad maintenance of memory. A small fraction of clonotypes showed up in both the CD4 and CD8 compartments, probably as a result of convergent recombination. Compared with the primary T-cell response, the secondary T-cell response was weaker but faster, peaking on day 5 rather than day 15.

The TCR was taken from a young man who received the YFV17D yellow fever vaccine. The input for sequencing was CD8+ T cells not binding an NS4B(214-222) dextramer, sorted from PBMCs, taken around 3 weeks after the first yellow fever vaccination. The cell subset or site label corresponds to: NS4B epitope dextramer-negative CD8 T cells.

The base sequence is TGTGCCAGCAGTTCCCTAGACTCCTACAATGAGCAGTTCTTC. It is translated as CASSSLDSYNEQFF. The rearranged segments are TRBV27 and TRBJ2-1; a confident D gene designation cannot be given. Reading the germline V gene (reference sequence) gives CDR1 MNHEY and CDR2 SMNVEV. From the cysteine through the phenylalanine, the CDR3 covers 14 amino acids. Just the 42-base CDR3 DNA is kept, in frame starting at base 1. The junction carries 7 bases between V and J, which are trimmed by 4 bases and 0 bases respectively.